What follows are 10 T cell receptor beta chains derived from one specimen sequenced in a study of beta chain features in type 1 diabetes. Every isolated RNA sample was fully reverse transcribed, so sequencing captured expressed TCRB transcripts. Profiling relied on immunoSEQ multiplex PCR, and the TCRdb table lists in-frame clones only, not all of them. The sample lists under 450,000 clones, approximately 14% occurring once. Sequencing was performed on naive CD4+ T cells from blood. The origin of the receptors is a man aged 25 to 40 in good health.

J is TRBJ2-1 and V is TRBV13; 9 bases are shared with TRBD1. Germline V gives CDR1 PRHDT, CDR2 FYEKMQ (reference sequence). The CDR3 sequence is 19 residues long. With V trimmed by 6 bases and J by 1 base, 16 bases remained unmatched. CDR3 region: CASSSLRDRASESYNEQFF. In DNA form, the CDR3 reads TGTGCCAGCAGTTCTCTCAGGGACAGGGCCTCTGAGTCCTACAATGAGCAGTTCTTC. Supplemented by reference TRBV13 and TRBJ2-1, the full variable domain reads AAGVIQSPRHLIKEKRETATLKCYPIPRHDTVYWYQQGPGQDPQFLISFYEKMQSDKGSIPDRFSAQQFSDYHSELNMSSLELGDSALYFCASSSLRDRASESYNEQFFGPGTRLTVL.

This chain connects TRBV30 to TRBJ2-3; D unresolved. CDR3 length equals 13 residues. The V and J ends lost 0 bases and 6 bases respectively, with 10 bases between them. CDR1 GTSNPN and CDR2 SVGIG come from the germline V gene (reference sequence). This CDR3 is CAWSVMGSDTQYF. DNA of the CDR3: TGTGCCTGGAGTGTAATGGGGTCTGATACGCAGTATTTT.

This clone appeared a few times. The gene calls are TRBV29-1 and TRBJ2-2; D unclear. The CDR3 runs 13 residues. CDR1 and CDR2 (germline): SQVTM, ANQGSEA. The V end lost 3 bases, the J end lost 2 bases, and 7 bases lay between the germline ends. The CDR3 spells CSVDGQNTGELFF. In DNA form, the CDR3 reads TGCAGCGTTGATGGTCAAAACACCGGGGAGCTGTTTTTT.

This clone was recorded a few times. The rearrangement joins TRBV14 to TRBJ2-1; no clear D gene. The germline V and J ends were trimmed by 2 bases and 0 bases, with 8 bases remaining between them. Germline values: CDR1 SGHDN, CDR2 FVKESK. This CDR3 comprises 15 residues. CDR3 DNA sequence: TGTGCCAGCAGCCAAACTGGGAACTCCTACAATGAGCAGTTCTTC. Protein: CASSQTGNSYNEQFF.

A few counts support this clone. The chain is built from TRBV5-8 and TRBJ1-2, with a tentative D call TRBD1 (6 bases). Germline loops: CDR1 SGHTS, CDR2 YDEGEE. Deletions cut 4 bases from V and 8 bases from J, with 12 bases between. The CDR3 is 12 amino acids. The CDR3 sequence: CASSQNREGYTF. CDR3 in DNA: TGTGCCAGCAGCCAGAACAGGGAGGGCTACACCTTC.

This clone has more than one count but fewer than ten. The rearrangement joins TRBV7-8 to TRBJ2-5, with 8 positions matching TRBD2. The ends lost 4 bases at V and 1 base at J; junction bases unmatched: 5. Germline V gene sequence: CDR1 SGHVS, CDR2 FQNEAQ. The CDR3 extends over 15 amino acids. The CDR3 protein is CASSWQGLVQETQYF. The CDR3 nucleotides are TGTGCCAGCAGCTGGCAGGGACTAGTCCAAGAGACCCAGTACTTC.

This chain uses TRBV7-2 with TRBJ2-5; possible D gene TRBD1, 6 bases. CDR1 and CDR2 from the germline V gene are SGHTA and FQGNSA. Trimming took off 4 bases at V and 4 bases at J, with 13 bases between the two ends. The CDR3 spans 14 residues. DNA for the CDR3: TGTGCCAGCAGCTCGAGAACAGGGAGAGAGACCCAGTACTTC. It translates to CASSSRTGRETQYF.

This clone was observed a few times. This chain joins TRBV7-2 and TRBJ2-3; D is undetermined. Per germline, CDR1 SGHTA and CDR2 FQGNSA. The CDR3 consists of 15 residues. Trimming took off 0 bases at V and 6 bases at J, with 13 bases between the two ends. Here the CDR3 DNA reads TGTGCCAGCAGCTTAGCGGGAACCTTTCAGGATACGCAGTATTTT. Translation gives CASSLAGTFQDTQYF.

This clone was detected only a few times. CDR3 nucleotide sequence: TGTGCCAGCAGTGTAGGCGGGAGTAATGGTGAGCAGTTCTTC. It is translated as CASSVGGSNGEQFF. The chain links TRBV2 to TRBJ2-1; 7 nucleotides agree with TRBD2. This CDR3 region has 14 residues. V was clipped by 4 bases and J by 9 bases; unmatched bases: 9. Germline V CDR1 and CDR2: SNHLY, FYNNEI.

This clone appeared a few times. The rearrangement uses TRBV9 and TRBJ2-1; TRBD2 might be the D (6 bases). CDR3 size: 15 residues. Trimming removed 4 bases at V and 5 bases at J, with 16 bases between. CDR1 and CDR2 (germline): SGDLS, YYNGEE. The DNA for the CDR3 is TGTGCCAGCAGCCCCTCGGGAGCCACGAACAATGAGCAGTTCTTC. Protein sequence: CASSPSGATNNEQFF.